This TCR beta chain was sequenced in a study of T-cell reconstitution after alpha-beta-depleted transplantation in children. Trimming left V 4 bases short and J 0 bases short, with 12 bases between. Germline CDR1 is LGHDT and CDR2 is YNNKEL (reference sequence). The CDR3 is made up of 15 amino acids. This clonotype was seen a few times. The antigen remains undetermined. This sample's TCRbeta library carried unique molecular identifier barcodes. TCRdb processed the PCR reads anew with MiXCR; each CDR3 protein has one entry. The top ten hold roughly 9.8% of the sample, which has around 300,000 distinct CDR3 sequences, roughly 25% seen once. Study results and caveats: Counts and diversity of T cells one year after transplant came mostly from newly produced T cells. Surviving thymic progenitors and recipient T cells were the source of high TCRbeta diversity at day 60 in some patients. The study reportedly traced alpha-beta T cells about two months after transplant to several hundred expanded graft clones.

The receptor's source is a male patient younger than 18 who had a stem cell transplant for acute lymphoblastic leukemia, so the T cells may come from the graft donor. The V call is TRBV3-1, the J call TRBJ1-2; D remains ambiguous. The sequencing here drew on PBMCs, mostly from graft donor cells, taken 180 days after TCRalphabeta/CD19-depleted stem cell transplant. The DNA for the CDR3 is TGTGCCAGCAGCCCTTTCCGGGTTTCTAACTATGGCTACACCTTC. This translates into CASSPFRVSNYGYTF.